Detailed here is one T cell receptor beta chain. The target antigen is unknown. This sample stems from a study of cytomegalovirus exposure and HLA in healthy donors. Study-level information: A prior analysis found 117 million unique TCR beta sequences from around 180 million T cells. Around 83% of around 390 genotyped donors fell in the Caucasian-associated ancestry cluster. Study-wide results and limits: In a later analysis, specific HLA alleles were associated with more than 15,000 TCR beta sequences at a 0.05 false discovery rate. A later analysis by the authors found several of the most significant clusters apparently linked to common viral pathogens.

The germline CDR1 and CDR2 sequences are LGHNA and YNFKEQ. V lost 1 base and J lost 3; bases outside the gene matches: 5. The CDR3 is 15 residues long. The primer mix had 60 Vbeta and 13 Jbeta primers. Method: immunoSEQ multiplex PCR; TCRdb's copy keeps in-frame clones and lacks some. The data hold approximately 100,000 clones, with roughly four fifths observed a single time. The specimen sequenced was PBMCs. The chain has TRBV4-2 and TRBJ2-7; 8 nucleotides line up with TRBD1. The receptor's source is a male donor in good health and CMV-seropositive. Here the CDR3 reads CASSQAGTGLYEQYF. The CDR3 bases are TGTGCCAGCAGCCAAGCGGGGACAGGTCTCTACGAGCAGTACTTC.